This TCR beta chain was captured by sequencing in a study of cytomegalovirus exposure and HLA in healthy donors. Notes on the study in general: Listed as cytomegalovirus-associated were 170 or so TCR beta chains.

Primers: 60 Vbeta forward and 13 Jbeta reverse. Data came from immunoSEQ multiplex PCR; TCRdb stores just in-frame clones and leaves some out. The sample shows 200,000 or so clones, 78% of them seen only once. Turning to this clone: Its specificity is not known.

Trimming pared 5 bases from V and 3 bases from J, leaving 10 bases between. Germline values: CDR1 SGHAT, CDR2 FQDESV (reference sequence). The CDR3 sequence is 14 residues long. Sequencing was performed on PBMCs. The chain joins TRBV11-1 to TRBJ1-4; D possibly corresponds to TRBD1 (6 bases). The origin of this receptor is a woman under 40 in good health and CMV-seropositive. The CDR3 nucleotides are TGTGCCAGCAGCCAACAGGGACCTAATGAAAAACTGTTTTTT. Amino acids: CASSQQGPNEKLFF.